This entry features one T cell receptor beta chain sequence. The target antigen is unknown. The data were taken from a study of T cells after yellow fever vaccination. Looking at the study overall: SMART-Seq v4 Ultra Low Input prepared the low-cell-number fractions. Findings of the study overall: Compared with primary, the secondary response was weaker and peaked at day 5, not 15.

The 5'RACE template-switching step produced TCR cDNA and added a universal primer site and UMIs. TCRdb ran MiXCR on the 5' RACE reads and lists one entry per CDR3 protein. The profile shows some 300,000 distinct CDR3 sequences, around 8.6% of them singletons. The CDR3 runs to 15 residues. V was pared by 5 bases and J by 0 bases, with 11 bases between. J is TRBJ1-5 and V is TRBV12-3 or TRBV12-4; D not certain. The sequencing used CD4+ T cells sorted from PBMCs, collected 5 days after the yellow fever booster vaccination. This TCR was sampled from a man in his late teens or twenties who received the YFV17D yellow fever vaccine. The CDR3 loop reads CASSPGRPSNQPQHF. In DNA, the CDR3 is TGTGCCAGCAGTCCTGGTCGGCCTAGCAATCAGCCCCAGCATTTT.